These 8 T cell receptor beta chains were sequenced from one sample in a study of cytomegalovirus exposure and HLA in healthy donors. Primers for the PCR totalled 60 Vbeta and 13 Jbeta. TCRdb's table, derived via immunoSEQ multiplex PCR, lists solely in-frame clones and lacks some. This sample has about 59,000 clones, with 80% to 90% found just once. The sample comprised PBMCs. The receptors stem from a young man in good health and CMV-seropositive.

This chain joins TRBV18 and TRBJ2-2; D gene unclear. This CDR3 is built from 14 residues. Trimming stripped 2 bases from V and 8 bases from J, with 12 bases between. Germline CDR1 reads KGHSH; CDR2 reads LQKENI. CDR3 loop: CASSPTQVRGELFF. CDR3 nucleotides: TGTGCCAGCTCACCAACCCAAGTTCGGGGGGAGCTGTTTTTT. Variable domain in full (rest from reference TRBV18 and TRBJ2-2): NAGVMQNPRHLVRRRGQEARLRCSPMKGHSHVYWYRQLPEEGLKFMVYLQKENIIDESGMPKERFSAEFPKEGPSILRIQQVVRGDSAAYFCASSPTQVRGELFFGEGSRLTVL.

The chain recombines TRBV28 with TRBJ1-4, with 9 bases aligning to TRBD1. Trimming took 5 bases from V and 0 from J; bases not matched to a gene: 4. Germline V gene sequence: CDR1 MDHEN, CDR2 SYDVKM. This CDR3 spans 16 amino acids. CDR3 loop: CASSRGQGATNEKLFF. The CDR3 region has the DNA TGTGCCAGCAGTAGGGGACAGGGAGCAACTAATGAAAAACTGTTTTTT.

The rearrangement uses TRBV19 and TRBJ1-1, with 10 bases identical to TRBD1. After removal of 3 bases from V and 5 bases from J, the junction contained 6 bases not matched to a gene. Germline lookup yields CDR1 LNHDA and CDR2 SQIVND (reference sequence). The CDR3 runs 15 residues. The CDR3 nucleotides are TGTGCCAGTAGTATCGACGGGACAGGGGTGACTGAAGCTTTCTTT. Translated, it gives CASSIDGTGVTEAFF.

This chain joins TRBV6-6 and TRBJ1-5; possibly TRBD1 for D (6 bases). The germline V gene has CDR1 MNHNY and CDR2 SVGAGI (reference sequence). This CDR3 is 14 amino acids long. Trimming stripped 5 bases from V and 4 bases from J, with 12 bases between. The CDR3 DNA sequence: TGTGCCAGCAGTGTCTTGGGGGCTAATCAGCCCCAGCATTTT. Protein sequence: CASSVLGANQPQHF.

CDR3 coding DNA: TGTGCCAGCAGCCACCGGGACAGGGAAGCCGGGGAGCTGTTTTTT. Protein sequence: CASSHRDREAGELFF. The rearrangement uses TRBV5-4 and TRBJ2-2, with TRBD1 matching 9 bases. After removal of 4 bases from V and 6 bases from J, the junction contained 7 bases not matched to a gene. The CDR3 has 15 residues. From germline, CDR1 is SGHNT and CDR2 YYREEE (reference sequence).

This clone has more than one count but fewer than ten. J is TRBJ2-3 and V is TRBV11-3; 9 bases are a match to TRBD1. The trim removed 5 bases at V and 4 bases at J, leaving 1 base unmatched. The CDR3 consists of 13 residues. Germline V gene lookup returns CDR1 SGHNT and CDR2 YENEEA. The CDR3 DNA sequence: TGTGCCAGCAGCCGACAGGGGGCAGATACGCAGTATTTT. It codes for CASSRQGADTQYF.

This clone appeared once. This chain connects TRBV6-1 to TRBJ1-1; possible D gene TRBD1, 5 bases. The CDR3 totals 13 residues. V was shortened by 6 bases and J by 1 base, with 9 bases between the two germline ends. Germline-derived CDR1 and CDR2 are MNHNS and SASEGT. CDR3 DNA sequence: TGTGCCAGCAGGCGGGGGGAGAACACTGAAGCTTTCTTT. Protein: CASRRGENTEAFF.

To note about this clone: This CDR3 is missing its conserved last phenylalanine or tryptophan, likely due to a read error. The rearrangement links TRBV30 to TRBJ1-1, with no clear D. CDR3 length: 14 amino acids. Germline CDR1 is GTSNPN and CDR2 is SVGIG (reference sequence). Trimming removed 3 bases at V and 6 bases at J, with 17 bases between. In DNA form, the CDR3 reads TGTGCCTGGAGCCCCCGGGAGGATGGCGCTGAAGCTTTCCTT. Protein sequence: CAWSPREDGAEAFL.